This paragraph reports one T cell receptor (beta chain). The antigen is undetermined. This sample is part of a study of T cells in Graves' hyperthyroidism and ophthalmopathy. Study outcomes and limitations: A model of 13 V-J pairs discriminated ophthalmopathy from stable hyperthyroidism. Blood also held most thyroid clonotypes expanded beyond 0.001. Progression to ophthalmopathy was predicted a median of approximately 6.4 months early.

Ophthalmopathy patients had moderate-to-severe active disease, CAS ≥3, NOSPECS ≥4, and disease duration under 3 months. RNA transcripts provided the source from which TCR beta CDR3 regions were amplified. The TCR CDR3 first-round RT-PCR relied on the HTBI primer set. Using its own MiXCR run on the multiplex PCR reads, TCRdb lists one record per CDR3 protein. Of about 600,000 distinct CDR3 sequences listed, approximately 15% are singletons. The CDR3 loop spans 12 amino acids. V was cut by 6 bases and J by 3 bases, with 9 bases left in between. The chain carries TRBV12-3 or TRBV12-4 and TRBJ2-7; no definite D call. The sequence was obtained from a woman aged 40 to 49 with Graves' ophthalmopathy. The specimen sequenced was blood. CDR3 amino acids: CASSPTDYEQYF. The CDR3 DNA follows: TGTGCCAGCAGCCCCACCGACTACGAGCAGTACTTC.